A selection of T cell receptor beta chains follows, all from one sample in a study of identical twins. In TCRdb, the 5' RACE reads were re-called with MiXCR into one record per CDR3 protein. Of hundreds of thousands of distinct CDR3 sequences in the sample, 6.1% were seen once. Sequencing was carried out using naive T cells sorted from blood. All receptors derive from a man younger than 35 in good health. Each CDR3 is given with its conserved first and last residue. D genes are given only for firm matches. Some rows have no size entry. The others give once, few or many, or a class for an expanded clone.

>few|-|TRBV2|TRBJ2-1
CASRPQARALVHTNEQFF
TGTGCCAGCAGACCCCAAGCTAGAGCCCTAGTACACACCAATGAGCAGTTCTTC
>many|TRBD1|TRBV12-3/TRBV12-4|TRBJ1-5
CASSGGQGVGQPQHF
TGTGCCAGCAGTGGGGGACAGGGCGTTGGACAGCCCCAGCATTTT
>-|-|TRBV7-9|TRBJ2-3
CASSPIGEVTDTQYF
TGTGCCAGCAGCCCGATCGGGGAGGTCACAGATACGCAGTATTTT
>-|-|TRBV7-8|TRBJ2-5
CASSALPGTPQKSQYF
TGTGCCAGCAGCGCCCTCCCCGGGACACCTCAGAAGTCCCAGTACTTC
>many|-|TRBV15|TRBJ2-2
CATSRDIGADTGELFF
TGTGCCACCAGCAGAGATATCGGGGCGGACACCGGGGAGCTGTTTTTT
>many|TRBD1|TRBV12-3/TRBV12-4|TRBJ1-5
CASSPTDRGGQPQHF
TGTGCCAGCAGTCCAACGGACAGGGGAGGTCAGCCCCAGCATTTT
>few|TRBD2|TRBV11-2|TRBJ2-2
CASSLRGLAPNTGELFF
TGTGCCAGCAGCTTACGTGGACTAGCGCCAAACACCGGGGAGCTGTTTTTT
>many|-|TRBV5-1|TRBJ2-5
CASSLDPSQETQYF
TGCGCCAGCAGCTTGGACCCTTCCCAAGAGACCCAGTACTTC
>-|-|TRBV6-5|TRBJ2-1
CASSYVSGDEQFF
TGTGCCAGCAGTTACGTTTCGGGGGACGAGCAGTTCTTC
>many|TRBD2|TRBV20-1|TRBJ2-1
CSARDEVRGSRWNEQFF
TGCAGTGCTAGAGATGAAGTTCGCGGGAGCCGCTGGAATGAGCAGTTCTTC
>many|TRBD2|TRBV20-1|TRBJ2-1
CSARVPRETHNEQFF
TGCAGTGCTAGAGTCCCGCGGGAGACCCACAATGAGCAGTTCTTC
>many|TRBD2|TRBV20-1|TRBJ2-1
CSASASGSSGEQFF
TGCAGTGCCAGTGCTAGCGGGAGTTCGGGTGAGCAGTTCTTC
>few|-|TRBV28|TRBJ2-1
CASSTMYNEQFF
TGTGCCAGCAGCACGATGTACAATGAGCAGTTCTTC
>many|-|TRBV11-1|TRBJ1-5
CASSRDIDQPQHF
TGTGCCAGCAGCCGGGACATAGATCAGCCCCAGCATTTT
>-|-|TRBV27|TRBJ1-2
CASSYTGSRGYTF
TGTGCCAGCAGTTATACAGGGTCTCGGGGCTACACCTTC
>many|TRBD2|TRBV20-1|TRBJ2-7
CSARAQLAGGERYEQYF
TGCAGTGCTAGGGCCCAACTTGCGGGAGGAGAAAGGTACGAGCAGTACTTC
>few|-|TRBV3-1|TRBJ1-5
CASSHNRSLSNQPQHF
TGTGCCAGCAGCCATAACAGGTCCCTTAGCAATCAGCCCCAGCATTTT
>-|TRBD1|TRBV7-6|TRBJ1-1
CASSLGQRAFF
TGTGCCAGCAGCTTGGGACAGAGGGCTTTCTTT
>many|-|TRBV12-3/TRBV12-4|TRBJ1-1
CASSLRGNTEAFF
TGTGCCAGCAGCTTACGGGGGAACACTGAAGCTTTCTTT
>many|-|TRBV6-1|TRBJ2-3
CASRSDSSTDTQYF
TGTGCCAGCAGGAGCGATTCCAGCACAGATACGCAGTATTTT
>many|-|TRBV10-2|TRBJ2-1
CASSGDTGNEQFF
TGCGCCAGCAGTGGGGATACCGGCAATGAGCAGTTCTTC
>many|-|TRBV6-5|TRBJ2-1
CASSYGGTPSEQFF
TGTGCCAGCAGTTACGGCGGAACGCCAAGTGAGCAGTTCTTC
>-|-|TRBV7-9|TRBJ2-7
CASSAGRGLGYEQYF
TGTGCCAGCAGCGCCGGTAGGGGTTTAGGCTACGAGCAGTACTTC
>few|TRBD2|TRBV28|TRBJ2-1
CASSLFGTSGRADEQFF
TGTGCCAGCAGTTTATTCGGGACTAGCGGGAGGGCCGATGAGCAGTTCTTC
>many|-|TRBV28|TRBJ2-2
CASSLKGGTGELFF
TGTGCCAGCAGTTTGAAAGGGGGGACCGGGGAGCTGTTTTTT
>-|-|TRBV20-1|TRBJ2-1
CSARDEGRVEFF
TGCAGTGCTAGAGATGAGGGCAGGGTGGAGTTCTTC
>many|-|TRBV12-3/TRBV12-4|TRBJ2-3
CASSLVLLTDTQYF
TGTGCCAGCAGTTTAGTTCTCCTCACAGATACGCAGTATTTT
>-|-|TRBV28|TRBJ2-5
CASSSDQETQYF
TGTGCCAGCAGCTCGGATCAAGAGACCCAGTACTTC
>many|TRBD2|TRBV29-1|TRBJ2-2
CSVEGTSGSRNTGELFF
TGCAGCGTTGAAGGGACTAGCGGGAGTCGGAACACCGGGGAGCTGTTTTTT
>-|-|TRBV28|TRBJ2-7
CASSWVDEQYF
TGTGCCAGCAGTTGGGTGGACGAGCAGTACTTC
>-|TRBD1|TRBV6-1|TRBJ1-1
CASSEGTGLTEAFF
TGTGCCAGCAGTGAAGGGACAGGGTTGACTGAAGCTTTCTTT
>many|-|TRBV21-1|TRBJ2-3
CARRLDSSTDTQYF
TGTGCCAGACGACTTGACAGTAGCACAGATACGCAGTATTTT
>many|-|TRBV4-3|TRBJ2-1
CASSQDGPGLTFYNEQFF
TGCGCCAGCAGCCAAGATGGACCGGGACTGACTTTCTACAATGAGCAGTTCTTC
>few|-|TRBV20-1|TRBJ2-7
CSARDREDYEQYF
TGCAGTGCTAGAGACAGGGAGGATTACGAGCAGTACTTC
>many|-|TRBV5-1|TRBJ2-2
CASSWPETGELFF
TGCGCCAGCAGCTGGCCAGAGACCGGGGAGCTGTTTTTT
>many|TRBD2|TRBV6-1|TRBJ2-3
CASGLSGKDTQYF
TGTGCCAGCGGACTAAGCGGGAAAGATACGCAGTATTTT
>many|TRBD2|TRBV5-1|TRBJ2-1
CASSLAAGDYNEQFF
TGCGCCAGCAGCTTGGCGGCGGGAGACTACAATGAGCAGTTCTTC